The source of this T cell receptor beta chain is a study of blood T cell repertoires in COVID-19. Across the study: Samples representing acute and convalescent COVID-19 were sourced from the United States, Italy and Spain. PBMCs, B-cell-depleted T cells, or T cells were the source of the cDNA or gDNA that made up the material.

Methods used by the authors: The assay estimated nucleated cells by amplifying reference gene primers. Sequencing used immunoSEQ multiplex PCR; TCRdb keeps in-frame clones, though not all of them. That table is the source of V, J and clone size, and D and trimming were worked out from the DNA. This sample has over 250,000 clones, with around 83% found just once. Participants spanned ages about 18 to 100 years and resided in about two dozen US areas. Germline V gene lookup returns CDR1 SQVTM and CDR2 ANQGSEA. The CDR3 has 14 residues. V dropped 5 bases and J dropped 0; count of bases not matched to a gene: 7.

The rearrangement uses TRBV29-1 and TRBJ2-7; 7 bases align to TRBD1. The sequenced sample was PBMCs or T cells enriched from blood (not recorded which). The receptor comes from a man aged 40-55 years who had been exposed to COVID-19. CDR3 in amino acids: CSVIGTEISYEQYF. CDR3 DNA sequence: TGCAGCGTTATCGGGACAGAGATCTCCTACGAGCAGTACTTC.